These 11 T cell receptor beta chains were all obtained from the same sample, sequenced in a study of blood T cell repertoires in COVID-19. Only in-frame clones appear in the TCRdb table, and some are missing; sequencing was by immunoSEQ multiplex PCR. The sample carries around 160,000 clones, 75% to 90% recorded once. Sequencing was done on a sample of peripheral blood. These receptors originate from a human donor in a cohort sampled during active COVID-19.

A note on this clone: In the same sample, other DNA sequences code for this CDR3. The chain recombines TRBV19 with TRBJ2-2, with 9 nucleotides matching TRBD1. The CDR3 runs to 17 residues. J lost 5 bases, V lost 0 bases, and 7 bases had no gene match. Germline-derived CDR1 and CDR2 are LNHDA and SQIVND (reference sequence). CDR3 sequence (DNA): TGTGCCAGTAGTATAGACCTGACAGGGGGAAGAACCGGGGAGCTGTTTTTT. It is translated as CASSIDLTGGRTGELFF.

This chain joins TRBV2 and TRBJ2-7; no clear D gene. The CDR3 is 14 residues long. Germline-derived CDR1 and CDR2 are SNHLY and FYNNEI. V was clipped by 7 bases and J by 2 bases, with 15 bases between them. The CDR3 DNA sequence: TGTGCCAGCATCCGAAGGCTAGGTCCCTACGAGCAGTACTTC. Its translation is CASIRRLGPYEQYF.

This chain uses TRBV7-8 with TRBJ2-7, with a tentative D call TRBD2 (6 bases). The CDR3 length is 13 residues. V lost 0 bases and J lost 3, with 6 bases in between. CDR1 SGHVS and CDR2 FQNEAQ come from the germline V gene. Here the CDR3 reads CASSLAGGYEQYF. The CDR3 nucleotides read TGTGCCAGCAGCTTAGCGGGGGGCTACGAGCAGTACTTC.

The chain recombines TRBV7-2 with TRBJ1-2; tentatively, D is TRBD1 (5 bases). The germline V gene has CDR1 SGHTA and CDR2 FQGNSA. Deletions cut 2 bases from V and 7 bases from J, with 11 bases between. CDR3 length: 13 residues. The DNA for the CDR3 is TGTGCCAGCAGCTTAATGGGACTGGGTGGCTACACCTTC. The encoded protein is CASSLMGLGGYTF.

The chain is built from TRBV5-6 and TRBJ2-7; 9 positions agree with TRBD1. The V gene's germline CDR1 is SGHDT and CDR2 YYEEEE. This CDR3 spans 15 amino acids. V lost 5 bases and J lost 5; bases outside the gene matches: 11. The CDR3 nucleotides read TGTGCCAGCAGTACAAGGACAGGGGTAGGACACGAGCAGTACTTC. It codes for CASSTRTGVGHEQYF.

CDR3 loop: CASSYGRSLGGTQYF. CDR3 DNA: TGTGCCAGCAGTTACGGTCGAAGTCTAGGAGGGACCCAGTACTTC. V is TRBV6-5 and J is TRBJ2-5, with TRBD2 as a possible D gene (5 bases). V was shortened by 2 bases and J by 7 bases, with 17 bases between the two germline ends. The germline gives CDR1 MNHEY, CDR2 SVGAGI. CDR3 length: 15 amino acids.

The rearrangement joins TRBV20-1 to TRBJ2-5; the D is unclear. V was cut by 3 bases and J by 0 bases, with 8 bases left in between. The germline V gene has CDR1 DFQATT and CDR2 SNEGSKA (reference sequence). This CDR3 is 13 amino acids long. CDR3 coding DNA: TGCAGTGCTAGTGGGCAGGACCAAGAGACCCAGTACTTC. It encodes CSASGQDQETQYF.

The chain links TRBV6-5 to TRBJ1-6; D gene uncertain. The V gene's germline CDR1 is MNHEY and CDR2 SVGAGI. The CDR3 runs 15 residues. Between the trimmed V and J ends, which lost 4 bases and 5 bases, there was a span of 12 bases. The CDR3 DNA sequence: TGTGCCAGCAGTTCCCAGATAACTAATAATTCACCCCTCCACTTT. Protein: CASSSQITNNSPLHF.

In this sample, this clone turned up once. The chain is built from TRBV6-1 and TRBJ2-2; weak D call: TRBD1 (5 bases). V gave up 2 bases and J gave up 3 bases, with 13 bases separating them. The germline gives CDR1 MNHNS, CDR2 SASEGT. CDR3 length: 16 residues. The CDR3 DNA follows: TGTGCCAGCAGTGAACAATGGGTCAGGGACACCGGGGAGCTGTTTTTT. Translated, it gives CASSEQWVRDTGELFF.

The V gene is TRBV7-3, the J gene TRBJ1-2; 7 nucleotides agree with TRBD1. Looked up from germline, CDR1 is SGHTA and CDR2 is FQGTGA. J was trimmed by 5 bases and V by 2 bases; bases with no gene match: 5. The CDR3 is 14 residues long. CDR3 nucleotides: TGTGCCAGCAGCTTAGAGGGGGCGGGTTATGGCTACACCTTC. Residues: CASSLEGAGYGYTF.

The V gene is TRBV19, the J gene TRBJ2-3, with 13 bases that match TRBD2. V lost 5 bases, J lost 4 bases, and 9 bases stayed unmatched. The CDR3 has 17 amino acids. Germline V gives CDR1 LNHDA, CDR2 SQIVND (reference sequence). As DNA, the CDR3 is TGTGCCAGTAGTTCCGGACTAGCGGGAGTCCGGGCAGATACGCAGTATTTT. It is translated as CASSSGLAGVRADTQYF.